This T cell receptor beta chain is drawn from a study of cytomegalovirus exposure and HLA in healthy donors. Across the whole study: Researchers previously reported finding fewer than 140 million unique TCR beta sequences from approximately 200 million T cells. The study's findings and limits: A few V segments could not be told apart, such as TRBV6-2 and TRBV6-3, and were left out.

Use of 60 Vbeta and 13 Jbeta primers characterized the PCR. Sequenced by immunoSEQ multiplex PCR; TCRdb stores in-frame clones only, minus some. This table has 200,000 or so clones, around 70% appearing once. Germline V gene lookup returns CDR1 MNHNS and CDR2 SASEGT. The CDR3 covers 13 residues. Trimming took 8 bases from V and 1 from J, leaving 6 bases between them. As concerns this clone: What it recognizes is unknown.

The clonotype comes from a man in his forties in good health and CMV-seropositive. The sample consisted of PBMCs. This chain links TRBV6-1 with TRBJ2-6; D unresolved. The CDR3 nucleotides are TGTGCCAGCCACGAGTCTGGGGCCAACGTCCTGACTTTC. This translates into CASHESGANVLTF.